These T cell receptor beta chains were read from a single sample in a study of T cell responses to AZD1222 COVID-19 vaccine. TCRdb keeps only in-frame clones here, not all; method: immunoSEQ multiplex PCR. The sample consists of about 83,000 clones, around nine tenths of them appearing once. Sample: peripheral blood, taken on day 0 of MenACWY control vaccination. These receptors originate from an adult in good health. The CDR3 runs from the conserved cysteine through the conserved F or W. A D gene is named only where the DNA matches it firmly. Where a row states a size, it is once, few, many or the class of an expanded clone; other rows omit it.

TRBV29-1	NA	NA	TRBJ2-5	CSVDENSGETQYF	TGCAGCGTTGACGAAAATAGCGGAGAGACCCAGTACTTC
TRBV10-1	NA	NA	TRBJ2-7	CASSESGSSYEQYF	TGCGCCAGCAGTGAGTCGGGCAGCTCCTACGAGCAGTACTTC
TRBV24-1	NA	NA	TRBJ1-2	CATSDLGGEEGGYTF	TGTGCCACCAGTGATTTGGGGGGGGAGGAAGGCGGCTACACCTTC
TRBV11-3	NA	NA	TRBJ2-4	CASSPGGRNIQYF	TGTGCCAGCAGCCCAGGGGGGAGAAACATTCAGTACTTC
TRBV4-3	NA	NA	TRBJ1-3	CASSQENRGNTIYF	TGCGCCAGCAGCCAGGAAAACAGGGGAAACACCATATATTTT
TRBV29-1	NA	TRBD2	TRBJ2-1	CSVDGLAGVGYNEQFF	TGCAGCGTGGACGGACTAGCGGGAGTGGGCTACAATGAGCAGTTCTTC
TRBV24-1	once	TRBD2	TRBJ2-3	CAPAVPGLATDTQYF	TGTGCCCCCGCCGTCCCCGGACTAGCCACAGATACGCAGTATTTT
TRBV18	NA	NA	TRBJ1-2	CASSRDRDPYGYTF	TGTGCCAGCTCACGGGACCGGGATCCCTATGGCTACACCTTC
TRBV25-1	NA	NA	TRBJ1-1	CASSGSLGLIEAFF	TGTGCCAGCAGCGGGAGTTTGGGCTTGATTGAAGCTTTCTTT
TRBV4-1	few	NA	TRBJ1-1	CASSRSIQQGARAFF	TGCGCCAGCAGCCGGAGCATCCAACAGGGCGCCCGTGCTTTCTTT
TRBV6-5	once	NA	TRBJ1-1	CASSYDRGRYTEAFF	TGTGCCAGCAGTTACGATCGGGGACGATACACTGAAGCTTTCTTT
TRBV19	NA	NA	TRBJ1-2	CASSITGSGYTF	TGTGCCAGTAGTATTACAGGGAGCGGCTACACCTTC
TRBV6-2/TRBV6-3	NA	NA	TRBJ1-5	CASSYGFQGPSNQPQHF	TGTGCCAGCAGTTACGGTTTTCAGGGCCCTTCTAATCAGCCCCAGCATTTT
TRBV28	NA	TRBD1	TRBJ1-6	CASSSRTGVNSPLHF	TGTGCCAGCAGTTCACGGACAGGGGTTAATTCACCCCTCCACTTT
TRBV19	NA	TRBD2	TRBJ2-7	CASSMGLAGSYEQYF	TGTGCCAGTAGTATGGGACTAGCGGGATCCTACGAGCAGTACTTC